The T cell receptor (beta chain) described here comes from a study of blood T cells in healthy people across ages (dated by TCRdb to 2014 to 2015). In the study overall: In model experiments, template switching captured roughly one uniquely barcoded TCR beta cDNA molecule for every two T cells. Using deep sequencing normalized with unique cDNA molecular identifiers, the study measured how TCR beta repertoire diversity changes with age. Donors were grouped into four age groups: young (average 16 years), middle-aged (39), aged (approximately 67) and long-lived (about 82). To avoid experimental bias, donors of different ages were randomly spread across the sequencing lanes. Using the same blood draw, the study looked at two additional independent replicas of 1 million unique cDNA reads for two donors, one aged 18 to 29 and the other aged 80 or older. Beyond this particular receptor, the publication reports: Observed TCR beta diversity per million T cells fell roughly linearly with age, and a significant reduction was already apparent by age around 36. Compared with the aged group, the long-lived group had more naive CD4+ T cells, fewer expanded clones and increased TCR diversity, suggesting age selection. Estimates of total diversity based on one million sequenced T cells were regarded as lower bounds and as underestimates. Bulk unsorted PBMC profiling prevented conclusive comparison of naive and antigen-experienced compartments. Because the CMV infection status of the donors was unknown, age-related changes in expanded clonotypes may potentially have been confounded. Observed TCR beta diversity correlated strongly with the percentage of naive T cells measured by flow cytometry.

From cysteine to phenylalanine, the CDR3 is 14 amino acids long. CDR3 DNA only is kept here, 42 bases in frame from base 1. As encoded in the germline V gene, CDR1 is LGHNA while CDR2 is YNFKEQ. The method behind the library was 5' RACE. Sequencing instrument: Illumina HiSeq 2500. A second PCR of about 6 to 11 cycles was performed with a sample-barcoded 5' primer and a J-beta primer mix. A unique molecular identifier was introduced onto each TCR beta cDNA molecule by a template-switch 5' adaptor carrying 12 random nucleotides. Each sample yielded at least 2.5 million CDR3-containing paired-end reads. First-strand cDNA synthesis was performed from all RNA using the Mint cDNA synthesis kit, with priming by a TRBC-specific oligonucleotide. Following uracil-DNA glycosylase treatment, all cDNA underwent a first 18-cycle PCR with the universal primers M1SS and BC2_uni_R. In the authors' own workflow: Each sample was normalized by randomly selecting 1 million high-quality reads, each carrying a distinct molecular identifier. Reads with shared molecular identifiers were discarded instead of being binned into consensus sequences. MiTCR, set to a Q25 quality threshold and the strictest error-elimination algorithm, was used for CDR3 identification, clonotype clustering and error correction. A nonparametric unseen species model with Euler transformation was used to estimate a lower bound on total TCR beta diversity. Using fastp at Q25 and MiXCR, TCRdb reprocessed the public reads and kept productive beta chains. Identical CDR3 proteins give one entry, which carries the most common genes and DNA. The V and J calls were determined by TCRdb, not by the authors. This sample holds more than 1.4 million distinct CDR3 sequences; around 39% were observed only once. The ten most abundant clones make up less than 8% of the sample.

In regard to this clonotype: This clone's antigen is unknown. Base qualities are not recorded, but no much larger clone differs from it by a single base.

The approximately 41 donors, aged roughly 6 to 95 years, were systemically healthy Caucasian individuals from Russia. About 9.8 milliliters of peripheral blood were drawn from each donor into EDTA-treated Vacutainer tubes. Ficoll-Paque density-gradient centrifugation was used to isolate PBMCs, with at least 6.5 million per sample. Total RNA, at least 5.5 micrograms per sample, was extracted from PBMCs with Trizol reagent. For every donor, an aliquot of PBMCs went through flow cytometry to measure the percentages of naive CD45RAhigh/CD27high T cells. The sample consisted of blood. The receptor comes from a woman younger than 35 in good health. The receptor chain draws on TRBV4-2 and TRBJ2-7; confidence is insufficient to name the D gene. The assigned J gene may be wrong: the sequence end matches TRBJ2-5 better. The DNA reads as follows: TGTGCCAGCAGCCAAGAGGTCCTATCTGAGACCCAGTACTTC. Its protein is CASSQEVLSETQYF.